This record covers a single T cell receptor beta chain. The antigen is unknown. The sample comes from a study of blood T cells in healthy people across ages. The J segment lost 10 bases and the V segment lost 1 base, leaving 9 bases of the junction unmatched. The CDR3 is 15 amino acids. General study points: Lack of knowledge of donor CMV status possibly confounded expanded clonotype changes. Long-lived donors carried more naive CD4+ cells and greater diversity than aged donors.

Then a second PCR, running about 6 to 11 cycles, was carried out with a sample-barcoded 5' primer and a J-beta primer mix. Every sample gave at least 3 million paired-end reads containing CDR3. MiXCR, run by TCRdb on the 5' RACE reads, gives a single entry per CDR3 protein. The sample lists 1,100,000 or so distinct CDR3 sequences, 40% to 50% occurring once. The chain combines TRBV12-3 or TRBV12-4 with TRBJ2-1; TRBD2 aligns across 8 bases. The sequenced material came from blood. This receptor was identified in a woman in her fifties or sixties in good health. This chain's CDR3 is CASSLGFGRAGEQFF. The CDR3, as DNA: TGTGCCAGCAGTTTAGGTTTCGGGAGGGCCGGAGAGCAGTTCTTC.